The rows below give T cell receptor beta chains drawn from one sample of a study of cytomegalovirus exposure and HLA in healthy donors. The method was immunoSEQ multiplex PCR; TCRdb's version includes in-frame clones alone and lacks a portion of them. Among 55,000 to 75,000 clones listed, about 72% were seen once. The sample was PBMCs. The receptors here all came from a girl under 18 in good health and CMV-seropositive. CDR3s include the opening cysteine and the closing phenylalanine or tryptophan. The order of the fields is CDR3 protein, CDR3 DNA, clone size, J gene, D gene, V gene. The D gene is left open where the match is weak. Expanded clones are given a class, and other clones once, few, many or no size at all.

CASSLSGINTEAFF,TGTGCCAGCAGCTTATCAGGGATTAACACTGAAGCTTTCTTT,.,TRBJ1-1,.,TRBV11-3
CASSGLLGAGGPVYNEQFF,TGTGCCAGCAGTGGTTTACTGGGAGCGGGGGGGCCTGTATACAATGAGCAGTTCTTC,few,TRBJ2-1,TRBD2,TRBV2
CASSLRTGSGYTF,TGCGCCAGCAGCCTCCGGACAGGAAGCGGCTACACCTTC,few,TRBJ1-2,TRBD1,TRBV10-2
CASSSRTGGNEKLFF,TGTGCCAGCAGTTCCCGGACAGGGGGTAATGAAAAACTGTTTTTT,.,TRBJ1-4,TRBD1,TRBV28
CASQGPGSGYTF,TGTGCCAGTCAGGGGCCGGGGAGCGGCTACACCTTC,.,TRBJ1-2,.,TRBV19
CASSSGGGHEKLFF,TGCGCCAGCAGCTCGGGGGGCGGTCATGAAAAACTGTTTTTT,.,TRBJ1-4,.,TRBV5-1
CASSQDQGQLDPTGELFF,TGCGCCAGCAGCCAAGATCAGGGACAGTTGGATCCCACCGGGGAGCTGTTTTTT,few,TRBJ2-2,TRBD1,TRBV4-1
CASSYSPKEKLFF,TGTGCCAGCAGTTACTCCCCCAAAGAAAAACTGTTTTTT,.,TRBJ1-4,.,TRBV6-6
CASGEGGSNQPQHF,TGCGCCAGCGGCGAAGGGGGCAGCAATCAGCCCCAGCATTTT,few,TRBJ1-5,TRBD1,TRBV5-1
CALKGQGLRNSPLHF,TGTGCCTTAAAGGGACAGGGGTTGAGAAATTCACCCCTCCACTTT,.,TRBJ1-6,TRBD1,TRBV30
CASSHPTGNSPLHF,TGTGCCAGCAGTCACCCAACAGGAAATTCACCCCTCCACTTT,.,TRBJ1-6,.,TRBV16
CAISGTIGDSSYNEQFF,TGTGCCATCAGTGGGACAATAGGGGACAGCTCCTACAATGAGCAGTTCTTC,.,TRBJ2-1,TRBD1,TRBV10-3